This section outlines one T cell receptor (beta chain) sequence together with its context. The antigen remains unidentified. This CDR3 has 15 residues. Germline CDR1 SEHNR, CDR2 FQNEAQ (reference sequence). Trimming took 5 bases from V and 1 from J; bases not matched to a gene: 6. Only in-frame clones appear in the TCRdb table, and some are missing; sequencing was by immunoSEQ multiplex PCR. The sample includes some 260,000 clones, more than 75% of them seen just once. The sample is drawn from a study of cytomegalovirus exposure and HLA in healthy donors. Broader study findings: CMV antigen specificity was confirmed in vitro for a few CMV-associated chains. Per published reports, the classifier diagnosed cytomegalovirus status with high specificity and sensitivity.

This rearrangement joins TRBV7-9 to TRBJ2-7; TRBD2 agrees at 9 bases. The clonotype originates from a man between 18 and 35 years old in good health and CMV-seropositive. The sequencing input was PBMCs. CDR3 sequence reads: CASSAGGTASYEQYF. The CDR3 nucleotides are TGTGCCAGCAGCGCGGGAGGGACAGCATCCTACGAGCAGTACTTC.